A selection of T cell receptor beta chains follows, all from one sample in a study of T cell clonotyping in hematopoietic cell transplantation. TCRdb keeps only in-frame clones here, not all; method: immunoSEQ multiplex PCR. The repertoire has approximately 80,000 clones, 96% of them found once; the top ten carry under 2%. The material sequenced was peripheral blood mononuclear cells, taken before stem cell transplant. Every receptor here comes from a woman between 45 and 60 years old with acute myeloid leukemia. Some clones in this sample may be carry-over from other donors' samples. Both conserved end residues are part of each CDR3. A D gene is named only where the DNA matches it firmly. Only some rows state a clone size, as once, few, many or a class for expanded clones.

>-|TRBV10-3|-|TRBJ1-4
TGTGCCATACGATTTGCAACTAATGAAAAACTGTTTTTT
CAIRFATNEKLFF
>-|TRBV28|-|TRBJ1-1
TGTGCCACATTTTGGGGTACTGAAGCTTTCTTT
CATFWGTEAFF
>-|TRBV5-6|-|TRBJ1-5
TGTGCCAGCAGCTTGGAGGGCGGATATAGCAATCAGCCCCAGCATTTT
CASSLEGGYSNQPQHF
>-|TRBV2|-|TRBJ2-2
TGTGCCAGCAGTCCACTGGCCAGGACGAACACCGGGGAGCTGTTTTTT
CASSPLARTNTGELFF
>-|TRBV14|-|TRBJ2-7
TGTGCCAGCAGCAATCAGGGCTATCCCCCCTACGAGCAGTACTTC
CASSNQGYPPYEQYF
>-|TRBV5-4|-|TRBJ2-3
TGTGCCAGCAGCTTGGGAGGGACAGATACGCAGTATTTT
CASSLGGTDTQYF
>TRBD1|TRBV7-2|-|TRBJ2-2
TGTGCCAGCAGCCTTAGACAGGGTTTTATCGGGGAGCTGTTTTTT
CASSLRQGFIGELFF
>-|TRBV7-3|-|TRBJ2-5
TGTGCCAGCAGCTTAAAAGGGGCAGAGACCCAGTACTTC
CASSLKGAETQYF
>-|TRBV7-2|-|TRBJ1-1
TGTGCCAGCAGCTTAGGACTCCTGGGGGCTTTCTTT
CASSLGLLGAFF
>-|TRBV30|-|TRBJ1-3
TGTGCCTGGACCCCAGGGTTCTCTGGAAACACCATATATTTT
CAWTPGFSGNTIYF
>TRBD1|TRBV18|-|TRBJ2-2
TGTGCCAGCTCACCACCGACTCCGGGACAGTCGGACACCGGGGAGCTGTTTTTT
CASSPPTPGQSDTGELFF
>TRBD1|TRBV6-5|-|TRBJ2-7
TGTGCCAGCAGAAGCCTCGGGACAGGGGTCCGCGAGCAGTACTTC
CASRSLGTGVREQYF
>-|TRBV9|-|TRBJ2-6
TGTGCCAGCAGCATTCGCCGCTCTGGGGCCAACGTCCTGACTTTC
CASSIRRSGANVLTF
>TRBD1|TRBV19|-|TRBJ1-1
TGTGCCAGTAGTGCGGACAGGGTAATCACTGAAGCTTTCTTT
CASSADRVITEAFF
>TRBD2|TRBV5-1|-|TRBJ2-3
TGCGCCAGCAGCTTGGTGGCGGGAGTACTCCAAGGCACAGATACGCAGTATTTT
CASSLVAGVLQGTDTQYF
>TRBD2|TRBV5-1|-|TRBJ2-1
TGCGCCAGCAGCTATACTAGCGGGGGATCGAATGAGCAGTTCTTC
CASSYTSGGSNEQFF
>TRBD1|TRBV6-5|once|TRBJ1-2
TGTGCCAGCAGTAAAGACAGGGTCTATGGCTACACCTTC
CASSKDRVYGYTF
>-|TRBV6-5|few|TRBJ1-2
TGTGCCAGCAGTGGCAGGGGTGAAGCTAACTATGGCTACACCTTC
CASSGRGEANYGYTF